This is a list of T cell receptor beta chains from one sample in a study of blood T cell repertoires in COVID-19. Only in-frame clones appear in the TCRdb table, and some are missing; sequencing was by immunoSEQ multiplex PCR. Seen here are around 250,000 clones, 70% to 90% observed once, and the top ten hold about 16%. Sequencing was carried out using PBMCs or T cells enriched from blood (not recorded which). The source of these receptors is a man in his late teens or twenties who had recovered from COVID-19. Each CDR3 is given with its conserved first and last residue. A D gene is named only where the DNA matches it firmly.

D gene	V gene	J gene	CDR3 protein	CDR3 DNA
NA	TRBV27	TRBJ2-3	CASSLTDTQYF	TGTGCCAGCAGTCTCACAGATACGCAGTATTTT
NA	TRBV10-1	TRBJ2-7	CASSRGSSYEQYF	TGCGCCAGCAGTCGGGGGAGCTCCTACGAGCAGTACTTC
TRBD2	TRBV5-1	TRBJ2-1	CASSWSRVAGGNSYNEQFF	TGCGCCAGCAGCTGGAGTCGGGTAGCGGGGGGAAACTCCTACAATGAGCAGTTCTTC
TRBD1	TRBV9	TRBJ1-3	CASSGTGSGNTIYF	TGTGCCAGCAGCGGGACAGGGTCTGGAAACACCATATATTTT
NA	TRBV7-9	TRBJ2-1	CASSLGLRNEQFF	TGTGCCAGCAGCTTGGGCCTCAGGAATGAGCAGTTCTTC
TRBD2	TRBV11-3	TRBJ2-1	CASSRTSGRRTYNEQFF	TGTGCCAGCAGCCGGACTAGCGGGCGTCGTACCTACAATGAGCAGTTCTTC
NA	TRBV30	TRBJ1-4	CASGEDGEKLFF	TGTGCGTCGGGGGAGGATGGTGAAAAACTGTTTTTT
NA	TRBV5-1	TRBJ2-6	CASSFSTGTGSGANVLTF	TGCGCCAGCAGCTTCTCAACAGGGACGGGTTCTGGGGCCAACGTCCTGACTTTC
NA	TRBV7-8	TRBJ2-5	CASSPVGAGTQYF	TGTGCCAGCAGCCCTGTGGGTGCGGGGACCCAGTACTTC
NA	TRBV5-4	TRBJ2-2	CASSLTAGGENTGELFF	TGTGCCAGCAGCTTGACCGCTGGCGGGGAGAACACCGGGGAGCTGTTTTTT
NA	TRBV27	TRBJ1-5	CASSLDFPTAGQPQHF	TGTGCCAGCAGTTTAGATTTCCCCACGGCAGGGCAGCCCCAGCATTTT
NA	TRBV3-1/TRBV3-2	TRBJ1-2	CASSQLGAGSYGYTF	TGTGCCAGCAGCCAATTAGGAGCCGGGAGCTATGGCTACACCTTC